These T cell receptor beta chains were read from a single sample in a study of T cells in localized non-small cell lung cancer. The protocol was immunoSEQ multiplex PCR, while the TCRdb copy is restricted to in-frame clones and leaves out a portion. The top ten clones hold 3.5% of a sample with about 40,000 clones, 85% to 90% of them seen once. Source: peripheral blood, taken before any cancer treatment. These receptors originate from a man aged 18 to 55 with stage I lung adenocarcinoma. Both conserved end residues are part of each CDR3. D genes are given only for firm matches. Size tells how often a clone was seen (once, few, many) or the class of an expanded clone, and some rows leave it out.

j_call: TRBJ2-5
clone_size: NA
v_call: TRBV25-1
cdr3_length: 16
d_call: NA
cdr3_nt: TGTGCCAGCAGTGAACAAGGGGTGGGACCTATAGAGACCCAGTACTTC
cdr3_aa: CASSEQGVGPIETQYF

j_call: TRBJ1-1
clone_size: once
v_call: TRBV7-9
cdr3_length: 12
d_call: NA
cdr3_nt: TGTGCCAGCAGTTCAGGGAAAACTGAAGCTTTCTTT
cdr3_aa: CASSSGKTEAFF

j_call: TRBJ1-5
clone_size: NA
v_call: TRBV7-2
cdr3_length: 15
d_call: NA
cdr3_nt: TGTGCCAGCAGCCCTGGGCCAGCGGGCAATCAGCCCCAGCATTTT
cdr3_aa: CASSPGPAGNQPQHF

j_call: TRBJ1-2
clone_size: NA
v_call: TRBV5-5
cdr3_length: 14
d_call: NA
cdr3_nt: TGTGCCAGCAGCATCTTAGGGGGGACTCAGAGCTACACCTTC
cdr3_aa: CASSILGGTQSYTF

j_call: TRBJ1-1
clone_size: NA
v_call: TRBV2
cdr3_length: 14
d_call: TRBD1
cdr3_nt: TGTGCCAGCAGTGGCCGGGGGAGGACAGGGGAAGCTTTCTTT
cdr3_aa: CASSGRGRTGEAFF

j_call: TRBJ1-6
clone_size: NA
v_call: TRBV4-2
cdr3_length: 17
d_call: NA
cdr3_nt: TGTGCCAGCAGCCCCCACTGGAGGGATCCAAATAATTCACCCCTCCACTTT
cdr3_aa: CASSPHWRDPNNSPLHF

j_call: TRBJ1-1
clone_size: NA
v_call: TRBV4-2
cdr3_length: 16
d_call: NA
cdr3_nt: TGTGCCAGCAGCCAACCTACAGGGCTGGGCGGTCCTGAAGCTTTCTTT
cdr3_aa: CASSQPTGLGGPEAFF

j_call: TRBJ1-2
clone_size: few
v_call: TRBV29-1
cdr3_length: 14
d_call: TRBD1
cdr3_nt: TGCAGCGTCGTGGGACAGGGTAGCTCCTATGGCTACACCTTC
cdr3_aa: CSVVGQGSSYGYTF

j_call: TRBJ1-6
clone_size: NA
v_call: TRBV19
cdr3_length: 14
d_call: NA
cdr3_nt: TGTGCCAGTAGTACGGGACCGGCAGGGTCACCCCTCCACTTT
cdr3_aa: CASSTGPAGSPLHF

j_call: TRBJ2-7
clone_size: NA
v_call: TRBV28
cdr3_length: 14
d_call: NA
cdr3_nt: TGTGCCAGCCTGCACGTTGGGCTCTCCTACGAGCAGTACTTC
cdr3_aa: CASLHVGLSYEQYF

j_call: TRBJ1-2
clone_size: NA
v_call: TRBV5-4
cdr3_length: 13
d_call: TRBD1
cdr3_nt: TGTGCCAGCAGTTCGGGACAGATCTATGGCTACACCTTC
cdr3_aa: CASSSGQIYGYTF

j_call: TRBJ2-1
clone_size: NA
v_call: TRBV9
cdr3_length: 15
d_call: TRBD1
cdr3_nt: TGTGCCAGCAGCGGGGACAGGGGTTTGAGCAATGAGCAGTTCTTC
cdr3_aa: CASSGDRGLSNEQFF

j_call: TRBJ2-5
clone_size: NA
v_call: TRBV7-2
cdr3_length: 14
d_call: NA
cdr3_nt: TGTGCCAGCAGCTTCCAGGGGGGCAAGGAGACCCAGTACTTC
cdr3_aa: CASSFQGGKETQYF

j_call: TRBJ2-5
clone_size: NA
v_call: TRBV6-5
cdr3_length: 14
d_call: NA
cdr3_nt: TGTGCCAGCAGTTACGACGGGGGCCTAGAGACCCAGTACTTC
cdr3_aa: CASSYDGGLETQYF

j_call: TRBJ1-2
clone_size: NA
v_call: TRBV19
cdr3_length: 13
d_call: NA
cdr3_nt: TGTGCCTCAACCCCGGGGGCTAACTATGGCTACACCTTC
cdr3_aa: CASTPGANYGYTF

j_call: TRBJ1-3
clone_size: NA
v_call: TRBV6-5
cdr3_length: 13
d_call: NA
cdr3_nt: TGTGCCAGCAGTCGTTACTCTGGGAACACCATATATTTT
cdr3_aa: CASSRYSGNTIYF

j_call: TRBJ2-7
clone_size: once
v_call: TRBV29-1
cdr3_length: 17
d_call: TRBD1
cdr3_nt: TGCAGCGTTGAAGACCGGGAGGGGACAGGGGGATTCTACGAGCAGTACTTC
cdr3_aa: CSVEDREGTGGFYEQYF

j_call: TRBJ2-3
clone_size: NA
v_call: TRBV29-1
cdr3_length: 12
d_call: NA
cdr3_nt: TGCAGCGTTGAGGCTAGCACAGATACGCAGTATTTT
cdr3_aa: CSVEASTDTQYF

j_call: TRBJ1-1
clone_size: NA
v_call: TRBV21-1
cdr3_length: 14
d_call: NA
cdr3_nt: TGTGCCAGCAGCAGCCGACAGGAGCACACTGAAGCTTTCTTT
cdr3_aa: CASSSRQEHTEAFF

j_call: TRBJ2-1
clone_size: NA
v_call: TRBV6-6
cdr3_length: 14
d_call: NA
cdr3_nt: TGTGCCAGCAGTTACGACAGGTTCTACAATGAGCAGTTCTTC
cdr3_aa: CASSYDRFYNEQFF